One sample yielded the 28 T cell receptor beta chains listed below, sequenced in a study of blood T cell repertoires in COVID-19. The data were produced by immunoSEQ multiplex PCR, yet TCRdb's version contains in-frame clones alone and is incomplete. The sample contains around 230,000 clones, approximately 88% of which appear only once. Sequenced: PBMCs or T cells enriched from blood (not recorded which). The receptors stem from a man aged 18 to 29 with acute COVID-19.

The V call is TRBV6-1, the J call TRBJ2-7; D is perhaps TRBD1 (5 bases). From germline, CDR1 is MNHNS and CDR2 SASEGT. The CDR3 loop spans 16 amino acids. Deletions cut 4 bases from V and 4 bases from J, with 20 bases between. The CDR3 region is CASSGPQGTPGYEQYF. CDR3 DNA: TGTGCCAGCAGTGGGCCTCAGGGTACCCCCGGGTACGAGCAGTACTTC.

This clone came up once. The J gene is TRBJ2-4, the V gene TRBV5-6, with 10 positions matching TRBD1. V gave up 4 bases and J gave up 16 bases; unmatched junction bases: 8. CDR3 size: 12 residues. Germline assignment: CDR1 SGHDT and CDR2 YYEEEE. CDR3 DNA sequence: TGTGCCAGCAGCCCCGGGACAGGGGTGTTTTACTTC. Its translation is CASSPGTGVFYF. Variable domain in full (rest from reference TRBV5-6 and TRBJ2-4): DAGVTQSPTHLIKTRGQQVTLRCSPKSGHDTVSWYQQALGQGPQFIFQYYEEEERQRGNFPDRFSGHQFPNYSSELNVNALLLGDSALYLCASSPGTGVFYFGAGTRLSVL.

CDR3 sequence: CASSAHLGQGTPYEQYF. The CDR3, as DNA: TGTGCCAGCAGTGCCCACCTGGGGCAGGGTACACCCTACGAGCAGTACTTC. The V gene is TRBV6-1, the J gene TRBJ2-7; maybe TRBD1 (5 bases). With 4 bases removed from V and 2 bases from J, the gap between germline ends came to 21 bases. This CDR3 comprises 17 residues. In germline, CDR1 is MNHNS, CDR2 SASEGT.

This chain connects TRBV5-5 to TRBJ2-7; maybe TRBD1 (5 bases). CDR3 length: 12 amino acids. The V and J ends lost 0 bases and 7 bases respectively, with 8 bases between them. In germline, CDR1 is SGHKS, CDR2 YYEKEE (reference sequence). CDR3 DNA sequence: TGTGCCAGCAGCTTGGATAGGGGAGAGCAGTACTTC. Amino acid sequence: CASSLDRGEQYF.

V gene TRBV7-8 combines with J gene TRBJ1-2; TRBD1 matches at 10 bases. The V and J ends lost 5 bases and 7 bases, in that order; junction bases with no gene match: 10. The CDR3 length is 15 residues. Per germline, CDR1 SGHVS and CDR2 FQNEAQ. The CDR3 DNA reads as TGTGCCAGCAGCATAACGACAGGGGGCGGGAGTGGCTACACCTTC. Amino acids: CASSITTGGGSGYTF.

The rearrangement uses TRBV11-2 and TRBJ2-2; no clear D. The germline CDR1 and CDR2 sequences are SGHAT and FQNNGV. Trimming took 7 bases from V and 7 from J, leaving 10 bases between them. The CDR3 spans 12 residues. CDR3 sequence: CASTLPGGELFF. The CDR3 DNA follows: TGTGCCAGCACCCTACCGGGCGGGGAGCTGTTTTTT. Complete variable domain (other parts from reference TRBV11-2 and TRBJ2-2): EAGVAQSPRYKIIEKRQSVAFWCNPISGHATLYWYQQILGQGPKLLIQFQNNGVVDDSQLPKDRFSAERLKGVDSTLKIQPAKLEDSAVYLCASTLPGGELFFGEGSRLTVL.

V usage is TRBV3-1 (or the pseudogene TRBV3-2) and J usage is TRBJ2-1; no firm D call. This CDR3 comprises 14 residues. Per the germline V gene, CDR1 is LGHDT and CDR2 is YNNKEL (reference sequence). V was shortened by 4 bases and J by 6 bases, with 13 bases between the two germline ends. CDR3 coding DNA: TGTGCCAGCAGCCTTGAGGCCGACTCCAATGAGCAGTTCTTC. Translation gives CASSLEADSNEQFF.

This clone was seen once. The chain couples TRBV4-1 to TRBJ2-5; 12 nucleotides line up with TRBD1. V trimming: 4 bases; J trimming: 4 bases; junction bases outside the gene matches: 7. The length of the CDR3 is 16 residues. Germline loops: CDR1 MGHRA, CDR2 YSYEKL. The CDR3 region is CASSPEPGQGAETQYF. DNA of the CDR3: TGCGCCAGCAGCCCCGAACCGGGACAGGGGGCAGAGACCCAGTACTTC.

V usage is TRBV5-1 and J usage is TRBJ1-1; D gene unclear. There are 16 residues in the CDR3. Germline V gene data show CDR1 as SGHRS and CDR2 as YFSETQ. V was trimmed by 0 bases and J by 4 bases, leaving 16 bases between them. For the CDR3, the DNA is TGCGCCAGCAGCTTGGGCCGTGGGGAGCAGAGCACTGAAGCTTTCTTT. It encodes CASSLGRGEQSTEAFF. The variable domain in full, with the rest retrieved from reference TRBV5-1 and TRBJ1-1, is KAGVTQTPRYLIKTRGQQVTLSCSPISGHRSVSWYQQTPGQGLQFLFEYFSETQRNKGNFPGRFSGRQFSNSRSEMNVSTLELGDSALYLCASSLGRGEQSTEAFFGQGTRLTVV.

The chain recombines TRBV27 with TRBJ2-2, with D uncertain. This CDR3 is built from 14 residues. The germline V gene encodes CDR1 MNHEY and CDR2 SMNVEV (reference sequence). This CDR3 reads CVSKPIANTGELFF. The DNA of the CDR3 is TGTGTGAGCAAGCCCATCGCGAACACCGGGGAGCTGTTTTTT.

The rearrangement joins TRBV19 to TRBJ1-1; D is ambiguous. The V end lost 5 bases, the J end lost 0 bases, and 13 bases lay between the germline ends. The germline gives CDR1 LNHDA, CDR2 SQIVND (reference sequence). This CDR3 has 15 residues. CDR3 amino acids: CASSAQVGLNTEAFF. The CDR3 DNA reads as TGTGCCAGTAGTGCCCAGGTGGGCTTGAACACTGAAGCTTTCTTT.

The chain joins TRBV7-9 to TRBJ2-7, with TRBD1 as a possible D gene (6 bases). V lost 1 base, J lost 0 bases, and 16 bases lay in between. Germline assignment: CDR1 SEHNR and CDR2 FQNEAQ (reference sequence). There are 17 residues in the CDR3. CDR3 protein: CASSLGQGPSHSYEQYF. CDR3 nucleotides: TGTGCCAGCAGCTTAGGCCAGGGGCCATCCCACTCCTACGAGCAGTACTTC.

This clone was counted once. The V call is TRBV4-1, the J call TRBJ2-7; a weak D match, TRBD1 (5 bases). V lost 2 bases and J lost 4, with 6 bases in between. The CDR3 consists of 12 residues. The V gene's germline CDR1 is MGHRA and CDR2 YSYEKL. The CDR3 here is CASSQQGYEQYF. CDR3 DNA: TGCGCCAGCAGCCAACAGGGTTACGAGCAGTACTTC.

V and J are TRBV13 and TRBJ1-2, with a tentative D call TRBD1 (6 bases). This CDR3 contains 15 residues. Trimming pared 6 bases from V and 6 bases from J, leaving 20 bases between. Germline assignment: CDR1 PRHDT and CDR2 FYEKMQ (reference sequence). CDR3: CASSVGGSPRDGYTF. As DNA, the CDR3 is TGTGCCAGCAGTGTAGGGGGATCCCCCCGAGATGGCTACACCTTC. The variable domain in full, completed from reference TRBV13 and TRBJ1-2, reads AAGVIQSPRHLIKEKRETATLKCYPIPRHDTVYWYQQGPGQDPQFLISFYEKMQSDKGSIPDRFSAQQFSDYHSELNMSSLELGDSALYFCASSVGGSPRDGYTFGSGTRLTVV.

The rearrangement uses TRBV28 and TRBJ2-5; 9 nucleotides match TRBD2. The CDR3 is 17 residues long. Germline values: CDR1 MDHEN, CDR2 SYDVKM. After removal of 1 base from V and 5 bases from J, the junction contained 11 bases not matched to a gene. The CDR3 region is CASSLSLRLAGSETQYF. CDR3 nucleotide sequence: TGTGCCAGCAGTTTATCCCTTAGGCTAGCGGGAAGTGAGACCCAGTACTTC. Drawing the rest from reference TRBV28 and TRBJ2-5, the complete variable domain is DVKVTQSSRYLVKRTGEKVFLECVQDMDHENMFWYRQDPGLGLRLIYFSYDVKMKEKGDIPEGYSVSREKKERFSLILESASTNQTSMYLCASSLSLRLAGSETQYFGPGTRLLVL.

This chain connects TRBV4-1 to TRBJ1-4; 8 positions agree with TRBD1. The CDR3 is 15 amino acids. In germline, CDR1 is MGHRA, CDR2 YSYEKL. The trim removed 4 bases at V and 5 bases at J, leaving 6 bases unmatched. This CDR3 reads CASSPRQGSNEKLFF. The CDR3, as DNA: TGCGCCAGCAGCCCGAGACAGGGGTCAAATGAAAAACTGTTTTTT.

The chain has TRBV6-6 and TRBJ1-4; the D gene is possibly TRBD1 (6 bases). The CDR3 spans 14 residues. Germline CDR1 is MNHNY and CDR2 is SVGAGI (reference sequence). The ends were cut back, 7 bases at V and 5 bases at J, with 14 bases in the middle. The CDR3 reads CASTIRGMNEKLFF. The CDR3, as DNA: TGTGCCAGCACTATCAGGGGAATGAATGAAAAACTGTTTTTT.

The chain joins TRBV28 to TRBJ2-1; 7 nucleotides line up with TRBD2. Germline assignment: CDR1 MDHEN and CDR2 SYDVKM. The CDR3 has 18 amino acids. Losses at the gene ends were 5 bases for V and 8 bases for J; bases not matched to a gene: 21. Here the CDR3 DNA reads TGTGCCAGCAGTGTTAGCGGGCCCGCAGTGGGCATTCGGGATGAGCAGTTCTTC. Translation: CASSVSGPAVGIRDEQFF.

The V and J genes are TRBV30 and TRBJ1-2, with D possibly TRBD1 on 6 matching bases. The V end lost 7 bases, the J end lost 8 bases, and 14 bases lay between the germline ends. The length of the CDR3 is 11 residues. Germline assignment: CDR1 GTSNPN and CDR2 SVGIG (reference sequence). CDR3 amino acids: CASQQGIGYTF. DNA of the CDR3: TGTGCCTCCCAACAGGGTATCGGCTACACCTTC.

In regard to this clone: An end of the junction does not agree with germline; a read error may underlie this. The chain employs TRBV11-3 and TRBJ2-3; D unresolved. The length of the CDR3 is 16 residues. Germline V gene lookup returns CDR1 SGHNT and CDR2 YENEEA. The CDR3 DNA reads TGTGCCAGCAGCTTAGATCAATGGTCAGGCACGGATACGCAGTATTTT. Encoded protein: CASSLDQWSGTDTQYF. Variable domain in full (rest from reference TRBV11-3 and TRBJ2-3): EAGVVQSPRYKIIEKKQPVAFWCNPISGHNTLYWYLQNLGQGPELLIRYENEEAVDDSQLPKDRFSAERLKGVDSTLKIQPAELGDSAVYLCASSLDQWSGTDTQYFGPGTRLTVL.

This clone appeared a single time. The chain links TRBV5-1 to TRBJ2-1; weak D call: TRBD1 (7 bases). In germline, CDR1 is SGHRS, CDR2 YFSETQ. The CDR3 loop spans 16 amino acids. Trimming pared 0 bases from V and 4 bases from J, leaving 14 bases between. The CDR3 region is CASSLEDRAGYNEQFF. CDR3 DNA: TGCGCCAGCAGCTTGGAAGACAGGGCGGGGTACAATGAGCAGTTCTTC.

The chain joins TRBV7-9 to TRBJ1-2, with D hard to call. CDR3 size: 14 residues. Germline V gene sequence: CDR1 SEHNR, CDR2 FQNEAQ (reference sequence). Trimming took off 5 bases at V and 3 bases at J, with 13 bases between the two ends. CDR3 nucleotides: TGTGCCAGCAGCCCCCCCGCAGATCACTATGGCTACACCTTC. This encodes CASSPPADHYGYTF.

The genes are TRBV9 and TRBJ2-7; D might be TRBD2 (6 bases). Trimming removed 3 bases at V and 9 bases at J, with 16 bases between. Germline loops: CDR1 SGDLS, CDR2 YYNGEE. This CDR3 has 13 amino acids. CDR3 amino acids: CASSEGPGTPQYF. The CDR3 nucleotides read TGTGCCAGCAGCGAGGGGCCCGGGACTCCGCAGTACTTC.

The V and J genes are TRBV4-1 and TRBJ1-4; TRBD1 is a possible D gene (6 bases). The germline gives CDR1 MGHRA, CDR2 YSYEKL. The CDR3 runs to 16 residues. V gave up 5 bases and J gave up 6 bases, with 19 bases separating them. CDR3 sequence: CASSESPGEVYEKLFF. CDR3 nucleotides: TGCGCCAGCAGCGAATCCCCAGGGGAAGTCTATGAAAAACTGTTTTTT.

The rearrangement links TRBV19 to TRBJ2-7; 7 positions agree with TRBD1. The CDR3 has 17 residues. Germline lookup yields CDR1 LNHDA and CDR2 SQIVND (reference sequence). Trimming at V came to 6 bases and at J to 7 bases, leaving 21 bases not matched to a gene. Here the CDR3 DNA reads TGTGCCAGTAGCACCGGCTACACAGGGGCCACAGCAGGTGAGCAGTACTTC. This gives the protein CASSTGYTGATAGEQYF.

The chain couples TRBV9 to TRBJ2-1; TRBD2 aligns across 12 bases. The trim removed 0 bases at V and 10 bases at J, leaving 11 bases unmatched. This CDR3 is 17 amino acids long. Germline-derived CDR1 and CDR2 are SGDLS and YYNGEE. The chain's CDR3 is CASSVAPLAGGRVEQFF. The CDR3 DNA reads TGTGCCAGCAGCGTAGCCCCACTAGCGGGAGGCCGGGTGGAGCAGTTCTTC. Full variable domain (outside the CDR3, taken from reference TRBV9 and TRBJ2-1): DSGVTQTPKHLITATGQRVTLRCSPRSGDLSVYWYQQSLDQGLQFLIQYYNGEERAKGNILERFSAQQFPDLHSELNLSSLELGDSALYFCASSVAPLAGGRVEQFFGPGTRLTVL.

V gene TRBV6-5 combines with J gene TRBJ2-3, with 8 bases fitting TRBD1. V lost 6 bases to trimming and J lost 3 bases; unmatched junction nucleotides: 5. The germline gives CDR1 MNHEY, CDR2 SVGAGI. The CDR3 is 14 amino acids. The CDR3 protein is CASRNRGITDTQYF. In DNA form, the CDR3 reads TGTGCCAGCAGGAACAGGGGGATAACAGATACGCAGTATTTT.

V usage is TRBV7-8 and J usage is TRBJ2-7; 9 nucleotides align to TRBD2. CDR3 length: 22 amino acids. The ends lost 2 bases at V and 0 bases at J; junction bases unmatched: 23. Germline V gene lookup returns CDR1 SGHVS and CDR2 FQNEAQ. The CDR3 sequence: CASSLFDFWSQREAPSSYEQYF. The CDR3 region has the DNA TGTGCCAGCAGCTTATTTGATTTCTGGTCCCAGCGGGAGGCCCCCAGCTCCTACGAGCAGTACTTC.